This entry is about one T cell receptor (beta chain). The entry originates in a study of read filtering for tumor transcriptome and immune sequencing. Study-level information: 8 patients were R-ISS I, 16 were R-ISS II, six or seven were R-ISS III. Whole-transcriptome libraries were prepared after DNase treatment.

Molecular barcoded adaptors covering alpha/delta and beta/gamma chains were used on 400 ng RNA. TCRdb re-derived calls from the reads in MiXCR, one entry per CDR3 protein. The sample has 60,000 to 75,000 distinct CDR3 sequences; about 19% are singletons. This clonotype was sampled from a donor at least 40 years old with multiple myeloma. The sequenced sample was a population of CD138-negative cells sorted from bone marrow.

The CDR3 bases are TGTGCCTGGAATGTAGCGGGAGGTGGAGAGCAGTACTTC. The encoded protein is CAWNVAGGGEQYF. The genes are TRBV30 and TRBJ2-7; 10 bases match TRBD2. The V gene's germline CDR1 is GTSNPN and CDR2 SVGIG (reference sequence). The CDR3 sequence is 13 residues long. After removal of 4 bases from V and 7 bases from J, the junction contained 7 bases not matched to a gene.